These 16 T cell receptor beta chains came from one sample sequenced in a study of graft-versus-host responses after intestinal transplantation. Method: immunoSEQ multiplex PCR; TCRdb's copy keeps in-frame clones and lacks some. Here the sample spans 40,000 to 45,000 clones, 75% to 95% being singletons. Sequenced here: PBMCs, sampled around 320 days after intestinal transplant. All receptors come from a human patient who received an intestinal transplant, so some T cells may come from the graft donor.

The rearrangement uses TRBV2 and TRBJ2-3, with 7 bases that match TRBD1. CDR1 and CDR2 from the germline V gene are SNHLY and FYNNEI. The ends lost 5 bases at V and 6 bases at J; junction bases unmatched: 8. CDR3 length: 14 amino acids. The DNA of the CDR3 is TGTGCCAGCAGTTCTGGGACAGTCGCGGATACGCAGTATTTT. Translation: CASSSGTVADTQYF.

V and J are TRBV7-9 and TRBJ2-3; 7 nucleotides line up with TRBD1. Trimming removed 3 bases from V and 2 bases from J; junction bases left unmatched: 5. CDR3 size: 15 residues. The V gene's germline CDR1 is SEHNR and CDR2 FQNEAQ (reference sequence). In DNA, the CDR3 is TGTGCCAGCAGCTTGCGACAGGGAAACACAGATACGCAGTATTTT. It encodes CASSLRQGNTDTQYF.

The chain employs TRBV4-1 and TRBJ2-7; 9 bases fit TRBD2. CDR3 size: 15 residues. The J segment lost 4 bases and the V segment lost 1 base, leaving 5 bases of the junction unmatched. CDR1 is MGHRA, CDR2 YSYEKL, per germline. CDR3 coding DNA: TGCGCCAGCAGCCAAGGGACTAGCGAATGGTACGAGCAGTACTTC. Protein product: CASSQGTSEWYEQYF.

The chain has TRBV18 and TRBJ1-5; 7 nucleotides agree with TRBD1. Germline V lookup: CDR1 KGHSH, CDR2 LQKENI. V lost 3 bases and J lost 6; bases outside the gene matches: 2. The CDR3 runs 13 residues. The CDR3 sequence: CASSPPGGQPQHF. In nucleotides, the CDR3 is TGTGCCAGCTCACCGCCAGGGGGTCAGCCCCAGCATTTT.

V is TRBV28 and J is TRBJ2-7; 14 bases are shared with TRBD2. The CDR3 is 16 amino acids. V shed 5 bases, J shed 6 bases, and the junction held 9 bases outside the gene matches. Germline assignment: CDR1 MDHEN and CDR2 SYDVKM. The CDR3 region has the DNA TGTGCCAGCAGTCCGGGGGGACTAGCGGGAGATATCGAGCAGTACTTC. Its translation: CASSPGGLAGDIEQYF. Based on the CDR3 plus reference TRBV28 and TRBJ2-7, the full variable domain is DVKVTQSSRYLVKRTGEKVFLECVQDMDHENMFWYRQDPGLGLRLIYFSYDVKMKEKGDIPEGYSVSREKKERFSLILESASTNQTSMYLCASSPGGLAGDIEQYFGPGTRLTVT.

The rearrangement joins TRBV6-5 to TRBJ2-7, with D possibly called TRBD1 or TRBD2 (6 bases each). The V gene lost 7 bases and the J gene lost 2 bases, with 12 bases spanning the gap. Germline V gene data show CDR1 as MNHEY and CDR2 as SVGAGI. The CDR3 has 13 amino acids. This chain's CDR3 is CASNLGGPYEQYF. CDR3 DNA: TGTGCCAGCAACCTTGGGGGGCCCTACGAGCAGTACTTC.

The chain joins TRBV6-6 to TRBJ2-7, with a tentative D call TRBD2 (6 bases). The germline gives CDR1 MNHNY, CDR2 SVGAGI (reference sequence). This CDR3 region has 15 residues. V was trimmed by 5 bases and J by 5 bases, leaving 19 bases between them. The CDR3 region has the DNA TGTGCCAGCAGTCCAGGGACTTATCAAAGCCACGAGCAGTACTTC. It codes for CASSPGTYQSHEQYF.

The V gene is TRBV6-6, the J gene TRBJ2-6; D call uncertain. V was shortened by 2 bases and J by 0 bases, with 5 bases between the two germline ends. The CDR3 consists of 15 residues. Germline V gene lookup returns CDR1 MNHNY and CDR2 SVGAGI (reference sequence). CDR3 nucleotide sequence: TGTGCCAGCAGTTACGCACACTCTGGGGCCAACGTCCTGACTTTC. It encodes CASSYAHSGANVLTF.

The chain combines TRBV28 with TRBJ2-3; 9 bases match TRBD2. Trimming removed 2 bases from V and 4 bases from J; junction bases left unmatched: 4. Germline CDR1 MDHEN, CDR2 SYDVKM. This CDR3 is built from 15 residues. The CDR3 region is CASSLEAGGSDTQYF. CDR3 DNA sequence: TGTGCCAGCAGTTTAGAGGCGGGAGGGTCAGATACGCAGTATTTT.

This chain uses TRBV5-1 with TRBJ2-7; either TRBD1 or TRBD2 may supply D (5 bases each). The CDR3 has 14 amino acids. Trimming removed 3 bases at V and 1 base at J, with 11 bases between. The germline gives CDR1 SGHRS, CDR2 YFSETQ. CDR3 amino acids: CASSYGTASYEQYF. For the CDR3, the DNA is TGCGCCAGCAGCTATGGGACGGCGTCCTACGAGCAGTACTTC.

The chain is built from TRBV21-1 and TRBJ2-3; TRBD1 is the table's D call, not checked against the DNA. TRBV21-1 is labeled a pseudogene. The CDR3 runs to 13 residues. The CDR3 sequence: CASRTVMQDTQYF. In DNA form, the CDR3 reads TGTGCCAGCAGGACAGTCATGCAAGATACGCAGTATTTT.

The chain couples TRBV29-1 to TRBJ1-1, with 10 positions matching TRBD1. This CDR3 spans 14 amino acids. Looked up from germline, CDR1 is SQVTM and CDR2 is ANQGSEA. J gave up 3 bases and V 4 bases, and 5 bases lay outside the gene matches. The DNA of the CDR3 is TGCAGCGTTGCCCGGACAGGGGGGGACACTGAAGCTTTCTTT. It is translated as CSVARTGGDTEAFF.

The chain links TRBV9 to TRBJ1-6; TRBD1 is a possible D gene (5 bases). Trimming stripped 5 bases from V and 0 bases from J, with 6 bases between. Germline V gene sequence: CDR1 SGDLS, CDR2 YYNGEE. The CDR3 length is 14 residues. CDR3 bases: TGTGCCAGCAGAGGGGACTCCTATAATTCACCCCTCCACTTT. Residues: CASRGDSYNSPLHF.

V and J are TRBV6-6 and TRBJ1-1; possible D gene TRBD1, 6 bases. The germline V gene encodes CDR1 MNHNY and CDR2 SVGAGI (reference sequence). V was shortened by 5 bases and J by 0 bases, with 10 bases between the two germline ends. CDR3 length: 14 residues. The CDR3 loop is CASSQQGLNTEAFF. In nucleotides, the CDR3 is TGTGCCAGCAGTCAACAGGGCCTGAACACTGAAGCTTTCTTT.

This chain connects TRBV5-4 to TRBJ1-1; TRBD1 agrees at 7 bases. Looked up from germline, CDR1 is SGHNT and CDR2 is YYREEE (reference sequence). CDR3 length: 14 residues. Unmatched junction bases numbered 2, after V lost 2 bases and J lost 1 base. CDR3 DNA sequence: TGTGCCAGCAGCTTAGGGGGCAGGAACACTGAAGCTTTCTTT. Amino acid sequence: CASSLGGRNTEAFF.

On this clone itself: Additional DNA sequences in this sample encode the identical CDR3. This chain uses TRBV28 with TRBJ2-5, with TRBD2 matching 10 bases. V dropped 6 bases and J dropped 5; count of bases not matched to a gene: 15. CDR3 length: 17 amino acids. Germline V gives CDR1 MDHEN, CDR2 SYDVKM. CDR3 coding DNA: TGTGCCAGCAGCGGTGCTGTAGGGCTAGCGGGAGTCGAGACCCAGTACTTC. It codes for CASSGAVGLAGVETQYF. The full variable domain, with the rest looked up from reference TRBV28 and TRBJ2-5, is DVKVTQSSRYLVKRTGEKVFLECVQDMDHENMFWYRQDPGLGLRLIYFSYDVKMKEKGDIPEGYSVSREKKERFSLILESASTNQTSMYLCASSGAVGLAGVETQYFGPGTRLLVL.